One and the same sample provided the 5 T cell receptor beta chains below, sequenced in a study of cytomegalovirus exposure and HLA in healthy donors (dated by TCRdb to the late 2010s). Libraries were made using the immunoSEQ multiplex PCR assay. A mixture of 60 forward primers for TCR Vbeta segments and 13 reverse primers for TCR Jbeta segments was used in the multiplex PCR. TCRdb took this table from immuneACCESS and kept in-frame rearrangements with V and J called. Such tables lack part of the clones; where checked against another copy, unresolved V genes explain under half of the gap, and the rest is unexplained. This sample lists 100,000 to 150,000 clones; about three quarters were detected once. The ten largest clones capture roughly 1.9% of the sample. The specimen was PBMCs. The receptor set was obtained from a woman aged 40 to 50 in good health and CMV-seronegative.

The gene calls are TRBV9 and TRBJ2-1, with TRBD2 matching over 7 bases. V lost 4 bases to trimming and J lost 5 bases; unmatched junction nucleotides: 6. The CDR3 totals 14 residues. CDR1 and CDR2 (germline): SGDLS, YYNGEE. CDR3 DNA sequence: TGTGCCAGCAGCCCACGGGACTACCACAATGAGCAGTTCTTC. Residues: CASSPRDYHNEQFF.

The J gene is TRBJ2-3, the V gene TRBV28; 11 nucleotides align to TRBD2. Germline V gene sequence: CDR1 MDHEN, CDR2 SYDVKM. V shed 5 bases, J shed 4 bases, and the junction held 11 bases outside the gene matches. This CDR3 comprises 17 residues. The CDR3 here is CASSPFPPGLAADTQYF. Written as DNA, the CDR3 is TGTGCCAGCAGTCCTTTCCCTCCGGGACTAGCGGCAGATACGCAGTATTTT.

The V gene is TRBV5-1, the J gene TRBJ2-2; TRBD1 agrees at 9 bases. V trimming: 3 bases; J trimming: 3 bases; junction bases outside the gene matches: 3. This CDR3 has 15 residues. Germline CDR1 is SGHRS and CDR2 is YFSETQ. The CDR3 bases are TGCGCCAGCAGCTCACGGACAGGGGACACCGGGGAGCTGTTTTTT. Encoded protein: CASSSRTGDTGELFF.

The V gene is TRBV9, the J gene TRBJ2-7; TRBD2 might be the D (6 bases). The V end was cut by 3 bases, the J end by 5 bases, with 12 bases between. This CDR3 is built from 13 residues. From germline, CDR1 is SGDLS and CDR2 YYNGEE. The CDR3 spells CASSGLATHEQYF. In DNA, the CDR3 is TGTGCCAGCAGCGGCCTAGCGACCCACGAGCAGTACTTC. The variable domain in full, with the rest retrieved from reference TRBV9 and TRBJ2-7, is DSGVTQTPKHLITATGQRVTLRCSPRSGDLSVYWYQQSLDQGLQFLIQYYNGEERAKGNILERFSAQQFPDLHSELNLSSLELGDSALYFCASSGLATHEQYFGPGTRLTVT.

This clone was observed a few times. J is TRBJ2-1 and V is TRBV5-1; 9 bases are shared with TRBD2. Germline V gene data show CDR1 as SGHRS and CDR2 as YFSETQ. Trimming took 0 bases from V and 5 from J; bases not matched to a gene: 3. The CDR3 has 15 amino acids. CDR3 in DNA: TGCGCCAGCAGCTTGGCTAGCGGGGATAACAATGAGCAGTTCTTC. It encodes CASSLASGDNNEQFF. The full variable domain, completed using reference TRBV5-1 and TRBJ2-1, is KAGVTQTPRYLIKTRGQQVTLSCSPISGHRSVSWYQQTPGQGLQFLFEYFSETQRNKGNFPGRFSGRQFSNSRSEMNVSTLELGDSALYLCASSLASGDNNEQFFGPGTRLTVL.